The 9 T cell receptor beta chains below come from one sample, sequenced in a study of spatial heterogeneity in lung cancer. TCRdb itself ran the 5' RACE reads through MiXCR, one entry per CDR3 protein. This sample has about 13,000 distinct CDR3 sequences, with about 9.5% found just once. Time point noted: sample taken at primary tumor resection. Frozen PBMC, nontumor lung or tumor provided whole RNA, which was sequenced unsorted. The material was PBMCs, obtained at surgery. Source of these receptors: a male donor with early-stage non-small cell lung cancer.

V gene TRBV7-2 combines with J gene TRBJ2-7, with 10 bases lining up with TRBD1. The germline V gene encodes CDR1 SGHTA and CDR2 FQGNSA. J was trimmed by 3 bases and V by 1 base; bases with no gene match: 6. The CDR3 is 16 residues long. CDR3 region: CASSLGPGDRGYEQYF. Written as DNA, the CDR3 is TGTGCCAGCAGCTTAGGGCCGGGGGACAGGGGCTACGAGCAGTACTTC.

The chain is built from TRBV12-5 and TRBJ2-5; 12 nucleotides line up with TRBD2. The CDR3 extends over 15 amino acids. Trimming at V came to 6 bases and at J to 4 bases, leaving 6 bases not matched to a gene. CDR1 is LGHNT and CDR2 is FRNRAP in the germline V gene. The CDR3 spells CASGSLAGGRETQYF. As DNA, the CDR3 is TGTGCTAGTGGGTCCCTAGCGGGAGGGAGAGAGACCCAGTACTTC.

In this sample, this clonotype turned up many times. In nucleotides, the CDR3 is TGCAGTGTCCCAGGACAGGGGAACACTGAAGCTTTCTTT. Its translation is CSVPGQGNTEAFF. This chain uses TRBV20-1 with TRBJ1-1, with 8 nucleotides matching TRBD1. The junction had 5 bases not matched to a gene; V was cut back by 7 bases and J by 1 base. The CDR3 sequence is 13 residues long. The germline V gene has CDR1 DFQATT and CDR2 SNEGSKA (reference sequence).

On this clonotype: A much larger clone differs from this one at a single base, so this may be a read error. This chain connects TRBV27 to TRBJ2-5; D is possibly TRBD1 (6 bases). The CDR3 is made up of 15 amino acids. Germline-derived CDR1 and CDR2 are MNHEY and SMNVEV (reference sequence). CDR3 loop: CASSPRRGYQGTQYF. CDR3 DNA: TGTGCCAGCAGTCCTCGAAGGGGGTACCAAGGGACCCAGTACTTC.

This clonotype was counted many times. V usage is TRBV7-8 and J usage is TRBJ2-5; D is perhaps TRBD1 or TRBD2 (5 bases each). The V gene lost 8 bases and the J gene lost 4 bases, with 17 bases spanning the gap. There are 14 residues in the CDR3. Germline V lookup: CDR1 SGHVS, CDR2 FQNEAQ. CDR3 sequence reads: CASEGTRAPETQYF. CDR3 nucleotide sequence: TGTGCCAGCGAGGGGACCAGGGCCCCAGAGACCCAGTACTTC. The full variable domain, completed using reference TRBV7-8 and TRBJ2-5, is GAGVSQSPRYKVAKRGQDVALRCDPISGHVSLFWYQQALGQGPEFLTYFQNEAQLDKSGLPSDRFFAERPEGSVSTLKIQRTQQEDSAVYLCASEGTRAPETQYFGPGTRLLVL.

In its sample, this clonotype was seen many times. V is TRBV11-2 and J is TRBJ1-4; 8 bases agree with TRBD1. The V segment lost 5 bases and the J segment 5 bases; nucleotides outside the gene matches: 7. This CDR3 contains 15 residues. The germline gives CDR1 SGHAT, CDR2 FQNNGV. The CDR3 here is CASSIRQGLNEKLFF. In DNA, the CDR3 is TGTGCCAGCAGCATACGACAGGGGTTGAATGAAAAACTGTTTTTT.

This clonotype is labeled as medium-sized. The CDR3, as DNA: TGTGCCACCAGTGATTTCGTCGGCCGGCGGACAGATAGCACAGATACGCAGTATTTT. It yields the protein CATSDFVGRRTDSTDTQYF. This chain uses TRBV24-1 with TRBJ2-3; perhaps TRBD1 as D (6 bases). The V gene lost 1 base and the J gene lost 0 bases, with 19 bases spanning the gap. In germline, CDR1 is KGHDR, CDR2 SFDVKD. This CDR3 has 19 amino acids.

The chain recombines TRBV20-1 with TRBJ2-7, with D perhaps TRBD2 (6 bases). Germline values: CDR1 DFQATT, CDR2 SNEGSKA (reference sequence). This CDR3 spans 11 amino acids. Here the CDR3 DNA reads TGCAGCGGTGAGCAGAGCGGGGAGCAGTACTTC. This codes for CSGEQSGEQYF.

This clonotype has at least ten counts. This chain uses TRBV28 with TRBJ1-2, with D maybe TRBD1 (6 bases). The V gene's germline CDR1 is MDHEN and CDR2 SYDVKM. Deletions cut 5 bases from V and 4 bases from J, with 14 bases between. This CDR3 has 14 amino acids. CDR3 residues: CASSPTGWVYGYTF. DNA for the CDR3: TGTGCCAGCAGTCCCACAGGGTGGGTCTATGGCTACACCTTC.